This T cell receptor (beta chain) is drawn from a study of cytomegalovirus exposure and HLA in healthy donors. Study outcomes and limitations: Accurate prediction of HLA-A and HLA-B alleles (for most subjects) was reportedly achieved from TCR beta sequences.

The germline gives CDR1 MNHNY, CDR2 SVGAGI (reference sequence). Trimming cost V 8 bases and J 1 base, with 20 bases left between them. This CDR3 region has 16 residues. Turning to this clone: The antigen remains undetermined.

The PCR contained 60 Vbeta and 13 Jbeta primers. Using immunoSEQ multiplex PCR, the repertoire was profiled, and TCRdb retains in-frame clones only, with some absent. Altogether some 150,000 clones are present, 8.9% being singletons, with the ten largest covering roughly 7%. Sequencing was performed on PBMCs. The V call is TRBV6-6, the J call TRBJ1-1, with D hard to call. The TCR sequence derives from a woman in her thirties or forties in good health and CMV-seropositive. CDR3 DNA: TGTGCCAGCCTAGCGGGGATCATAGCCCCGAACACTGAAGCTTTCTTT. Its translation is CASLAGIIAPNTEAFF.